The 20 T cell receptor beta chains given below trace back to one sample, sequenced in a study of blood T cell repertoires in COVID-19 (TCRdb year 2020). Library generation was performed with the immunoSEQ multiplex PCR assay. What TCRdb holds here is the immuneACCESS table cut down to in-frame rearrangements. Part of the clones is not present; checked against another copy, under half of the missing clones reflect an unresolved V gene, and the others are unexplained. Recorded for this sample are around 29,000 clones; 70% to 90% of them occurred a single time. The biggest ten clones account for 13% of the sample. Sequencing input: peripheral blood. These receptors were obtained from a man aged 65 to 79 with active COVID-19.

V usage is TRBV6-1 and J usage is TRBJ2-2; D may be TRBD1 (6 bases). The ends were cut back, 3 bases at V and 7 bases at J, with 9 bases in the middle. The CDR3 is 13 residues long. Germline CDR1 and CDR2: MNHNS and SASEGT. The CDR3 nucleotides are TGTGCCAGCAGTGAGGGGGCCTTCGGGGAGCTGTTTTTT. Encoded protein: CASSEGAFGELFF.

In nucleotides, the CDR3 is TGCGCCAGCAGCAAGAGAGCGGAACACACAGATACGCAGTATTTT. This encodes CASSKRAEHTDTQYF. The chain couples TRBV5-1 to TRBJ2-3; D may be TRBD2 (5 bases). V dropped 4 bases and J dropped 2 bases, with 14 bases sitting between them. CDR3 size: 15 residues. Germline V gene data show CDR1 as SGHRS and CDR2 as YFSETQ.

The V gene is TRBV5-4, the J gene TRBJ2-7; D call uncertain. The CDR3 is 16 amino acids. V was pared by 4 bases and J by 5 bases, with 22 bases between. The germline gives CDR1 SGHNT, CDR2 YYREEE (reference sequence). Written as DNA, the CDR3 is TGTGCCAGCAGCCCACGAATTACCCGGGTCGGCCACGAGCAGTACTTC. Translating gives CASSPRITRVGHEQYF.

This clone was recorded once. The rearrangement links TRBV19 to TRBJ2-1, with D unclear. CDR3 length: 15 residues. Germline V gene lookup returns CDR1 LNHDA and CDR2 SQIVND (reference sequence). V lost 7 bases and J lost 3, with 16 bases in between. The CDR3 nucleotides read TGTGCCAGTACCGTAACGGAGCTAGGCTACAATGAGCAGTTCTTC. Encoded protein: CASTVTELGYNEQFF.

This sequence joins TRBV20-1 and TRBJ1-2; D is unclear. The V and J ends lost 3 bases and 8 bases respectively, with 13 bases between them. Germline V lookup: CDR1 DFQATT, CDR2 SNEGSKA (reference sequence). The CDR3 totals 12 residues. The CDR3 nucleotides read TGCAGTGCTAGTCAAGGAGCGGGCGGCTACACCTTC. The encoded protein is CSASQGAGGYTF.

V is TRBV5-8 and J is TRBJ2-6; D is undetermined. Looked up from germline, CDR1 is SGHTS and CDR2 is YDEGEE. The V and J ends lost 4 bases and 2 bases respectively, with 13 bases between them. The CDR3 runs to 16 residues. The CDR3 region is CASSLPGAAGANVLTF. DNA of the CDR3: TGTGCCAGCAGCCTCCCCGGAGCCGCTGGGGCCAACGTCCTGACTTTC.

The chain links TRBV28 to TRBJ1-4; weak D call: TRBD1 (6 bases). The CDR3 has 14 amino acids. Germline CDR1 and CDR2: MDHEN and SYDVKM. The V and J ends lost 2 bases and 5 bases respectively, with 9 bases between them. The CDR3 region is CASSLTGHNEKLFF. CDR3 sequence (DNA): TGTGCCAGCAGTTTAACAGGGCACAATGAAAAACTGTTTTTT.

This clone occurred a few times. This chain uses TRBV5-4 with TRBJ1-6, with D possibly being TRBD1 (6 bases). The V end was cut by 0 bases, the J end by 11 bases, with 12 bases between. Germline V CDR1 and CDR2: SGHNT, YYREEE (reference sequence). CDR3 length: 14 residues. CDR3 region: CASSLDRADPPLHF. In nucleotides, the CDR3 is TGTGCCAGCAGCTTGGACAGGGCAGACCCACCCCTCCACTTT.

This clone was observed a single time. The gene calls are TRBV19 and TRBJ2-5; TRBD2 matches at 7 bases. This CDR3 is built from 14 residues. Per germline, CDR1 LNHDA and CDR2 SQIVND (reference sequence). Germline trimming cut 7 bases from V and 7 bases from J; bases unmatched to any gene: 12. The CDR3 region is CASNPGTTKGTQYF. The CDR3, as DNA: TGTGCCAGTAACCCCGGGACTACCAAGGGGACCCAGTACTTC.

Written as DNA, the CDR3 is TGTGCCAGCAGCTTGGACAGAGATACGCAGTATTTT. It codes for CASSLDRDTQYF. The chain employs TRBV5-4 and TRBJ2-3, with unresolved D. CDR3 length equals 12 residues. The V end was cut by 0 bases, the J end by 5 bases, with 4 bases between. Germline CDR1 and CDR2: SGHNT and YYREEE (reference sequence).

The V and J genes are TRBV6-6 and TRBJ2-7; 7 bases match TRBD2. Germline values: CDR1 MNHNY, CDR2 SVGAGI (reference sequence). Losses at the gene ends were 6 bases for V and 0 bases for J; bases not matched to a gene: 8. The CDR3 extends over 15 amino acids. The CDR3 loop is CASRLDGGSSYEQYF. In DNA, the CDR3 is TGTGCCAGCAGACTAGACGGGGGGAGCTCCTACGAGCAGTACTTC.

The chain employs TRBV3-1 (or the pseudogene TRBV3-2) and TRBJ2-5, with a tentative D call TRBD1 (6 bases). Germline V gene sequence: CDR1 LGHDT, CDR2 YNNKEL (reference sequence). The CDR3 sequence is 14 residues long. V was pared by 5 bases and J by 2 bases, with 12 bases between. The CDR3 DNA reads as TGTGCCAGCAGCTCGCTAAGGGGGCAAGAGACCCAGTACTTC. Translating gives CASSSLRGQETQYF.

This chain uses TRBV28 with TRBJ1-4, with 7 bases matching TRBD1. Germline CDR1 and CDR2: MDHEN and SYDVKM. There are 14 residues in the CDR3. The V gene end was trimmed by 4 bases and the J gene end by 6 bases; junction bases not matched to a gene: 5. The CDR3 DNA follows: TGTGCCAGCAGTTCCTACAGGGGAGATGAAAAACTGTTTTTT. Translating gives CASSSYRGDEKLFF.

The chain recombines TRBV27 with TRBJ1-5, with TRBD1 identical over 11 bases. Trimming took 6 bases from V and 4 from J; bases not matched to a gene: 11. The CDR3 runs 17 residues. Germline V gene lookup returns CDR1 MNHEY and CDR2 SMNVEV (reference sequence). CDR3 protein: CASSPIGTGGTNQPQHF. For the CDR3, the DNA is TGTGCCAGCAGCCCTATCGGGACAGGGGGGACGAATCAGCCCCAGCATTTT.

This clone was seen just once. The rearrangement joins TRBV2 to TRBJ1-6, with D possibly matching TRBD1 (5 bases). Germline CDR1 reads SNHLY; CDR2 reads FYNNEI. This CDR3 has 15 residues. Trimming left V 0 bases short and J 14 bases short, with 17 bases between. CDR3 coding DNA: TGTGCCAGCAGTGAAGCATTGGCAGGGTCATCCACCCTCCACTTT. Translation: CASSEALAGSSTLHF.

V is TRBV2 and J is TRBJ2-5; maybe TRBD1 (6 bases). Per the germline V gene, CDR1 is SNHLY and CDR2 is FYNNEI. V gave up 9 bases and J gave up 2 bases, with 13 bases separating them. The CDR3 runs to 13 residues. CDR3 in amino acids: CARWTDHQETQYF. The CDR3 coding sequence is TGTGCCAGATGGACAGATCATCAAGAGACCCAGTACTTC.

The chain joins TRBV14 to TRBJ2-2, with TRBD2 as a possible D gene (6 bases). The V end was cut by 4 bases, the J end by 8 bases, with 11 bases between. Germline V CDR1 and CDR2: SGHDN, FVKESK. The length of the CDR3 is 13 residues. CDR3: CASSLRRGGELFF. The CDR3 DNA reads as TGTGCCAGCAGCCTCCGGCGGGGAGGGGAGCTGTTTTTT.

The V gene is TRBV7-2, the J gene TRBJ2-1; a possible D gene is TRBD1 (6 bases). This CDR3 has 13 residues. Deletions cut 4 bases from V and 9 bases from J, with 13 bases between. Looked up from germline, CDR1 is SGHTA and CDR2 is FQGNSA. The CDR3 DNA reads TGTGCCAGCAGCTCAGGACAGCAGAGTGAGCAGTTCTTC. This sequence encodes CASSSGQQSEQFF.

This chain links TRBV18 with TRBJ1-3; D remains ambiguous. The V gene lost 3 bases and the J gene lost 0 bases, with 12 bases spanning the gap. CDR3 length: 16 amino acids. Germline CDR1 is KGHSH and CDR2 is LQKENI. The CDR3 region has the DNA TGTGCCAGCTCACCCGGAGACGGTAGCTCTGGAAACACCATATATTTT. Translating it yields CASSPGDGSSGNTIYF.

The CDR3 protein is CASSQGDSYGYTF. The CDR3 DNA reads TGTGCCAGCAGCCAAGGAGACAGCTATGGCTACACCTTC. The gene calls are TRBV3-1 (or the pseudogene TRBV3-2) and TRBJ1-2; tentatively, D is TRBD1 (5 bases). This CDR3 contains 13 residues. V dropped 1 base and J dropped 4 bases, with 7 bases sitting between them. Germline lookup yields CDR1 LGHDT and CDR2 YNNKEL (reference sequence).